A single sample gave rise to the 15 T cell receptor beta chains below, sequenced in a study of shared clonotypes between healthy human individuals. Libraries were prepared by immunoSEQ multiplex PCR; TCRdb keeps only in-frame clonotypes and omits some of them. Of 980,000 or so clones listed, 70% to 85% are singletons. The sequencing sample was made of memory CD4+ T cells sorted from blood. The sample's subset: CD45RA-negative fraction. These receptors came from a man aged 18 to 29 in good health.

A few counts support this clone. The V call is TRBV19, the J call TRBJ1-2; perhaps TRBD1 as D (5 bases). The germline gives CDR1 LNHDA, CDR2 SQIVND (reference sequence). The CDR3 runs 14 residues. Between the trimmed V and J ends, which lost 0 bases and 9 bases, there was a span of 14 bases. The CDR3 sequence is CASSIDGTGPSYTF. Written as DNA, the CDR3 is TGTGCCAGTAGTATAGATGGGACGGGCCCAAGCTACACCTTC. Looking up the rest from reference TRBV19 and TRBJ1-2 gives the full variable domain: DGGITQSPKYLFRKEGQNVTLSCEQNLNHDAMYWYRQDPGQGLRLIYYSQIVNDFQKGDIAEGYSVSREKKESFPLTVTSAQKNPTAFYLCASSIDGTGPSYTFGSGTRLTVV.

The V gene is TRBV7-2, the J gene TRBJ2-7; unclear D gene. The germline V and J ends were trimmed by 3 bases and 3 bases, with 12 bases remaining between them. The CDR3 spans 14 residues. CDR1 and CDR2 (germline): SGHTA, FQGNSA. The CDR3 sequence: CASSFFGPLYEQYF. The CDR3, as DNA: TGTGCCAGCAGCTTCTTTGGGCCCCTCTACGAGCAGTACTTC. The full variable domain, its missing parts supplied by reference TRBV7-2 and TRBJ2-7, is GAGVSQSPSNKVTEKGKDVELRCDPISGHTALYWYRQSLGQGLEFLIYFQGNSAPDKSGLPSDRFSAERTGGSVSTLTIQRTQQEDSAVYLCASSFFGPLYEQYFGPGTRLTVT.

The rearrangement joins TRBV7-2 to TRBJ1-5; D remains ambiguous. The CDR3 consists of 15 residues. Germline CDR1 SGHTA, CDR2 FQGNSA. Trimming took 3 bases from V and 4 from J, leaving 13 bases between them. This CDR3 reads CASSLRTGVNQPQHF. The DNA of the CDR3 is TGTGCCAGCAGCTTGCGGACGGGAGTAAATCAGCCCCAGCATTTT.

CDR3 DNA sequence: TGTGCCAGCATTTCGGGACAGCTCTATGGCTACACCTTC. Its protein product is CASISGQLYGYTF. The genes are TRBV6-1 and TRBJ1-2; 7 nucleotides match TRBD1. CDR1 is MNHNS, CDR2 SASEGT, per germline. This CDR3 comprises 13 residues. The V gene end was trimmed by 7 bases and the J gene end by 4 bases; junction bases not matched to a gene: 6.

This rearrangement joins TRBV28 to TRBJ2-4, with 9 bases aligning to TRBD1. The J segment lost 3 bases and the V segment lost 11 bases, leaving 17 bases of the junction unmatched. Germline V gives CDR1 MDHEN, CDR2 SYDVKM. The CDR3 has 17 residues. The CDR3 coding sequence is TGTGCCGCGGGGACAGGGCAATGGTCCCCTAGCAAAAACATTCAGTACTTC. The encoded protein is CAAGTGQWSPSKNIQYF. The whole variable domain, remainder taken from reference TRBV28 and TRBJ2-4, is DVKVTQSSRYLVKRTGEKVFLECVQDMDHENMFWYRQDPGLGLRLIYFSYDVKMKEKGDIPEGYSVSREKKERFSLILESASTNQTSMYLCAAGTGQWSPSKNIQYFGAGTRLSVL.

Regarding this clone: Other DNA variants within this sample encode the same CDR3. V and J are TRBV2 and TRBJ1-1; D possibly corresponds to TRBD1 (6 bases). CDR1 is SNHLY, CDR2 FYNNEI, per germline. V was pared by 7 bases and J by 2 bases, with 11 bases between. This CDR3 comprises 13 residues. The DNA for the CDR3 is TGTGCCAGCACTGGACAGAGAAACACTGAAGCTTTCTTT. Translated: CASTGQRNTEAFF.

CDR3 DNA: TGTGCCAGCACCAGAGGGGGTAGCTCCTACGAGCAGTACTTC. This sequence encodes CASTRGGSSYEQYF. The chain links TRBV2 to TRBJ2-7; TRBD1 is a possible D gene (6 bases). The length of the CDR3 is 14 residues. Trimming took 7 bases from V and 0 from J, leaving 13 bases between them. Germline lookup yields CDR1 SNHLY and CDR2 FYNNEI.

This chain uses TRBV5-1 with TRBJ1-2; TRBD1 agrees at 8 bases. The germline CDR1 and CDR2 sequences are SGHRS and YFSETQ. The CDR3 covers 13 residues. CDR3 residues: CASADTGGYGYTF. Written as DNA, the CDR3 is TGCGCTTCCGCCGATACAGGGGGCTATGGCTACACCTTC.

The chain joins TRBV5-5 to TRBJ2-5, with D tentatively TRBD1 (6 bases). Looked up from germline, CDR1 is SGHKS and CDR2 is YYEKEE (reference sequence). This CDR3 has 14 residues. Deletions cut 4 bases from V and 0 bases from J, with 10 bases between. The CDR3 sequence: CASSPRTDQETQYF. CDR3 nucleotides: TGTGCCAGCAGCCCGAGGACAGACCAAGAGACCCAGTACTTC.

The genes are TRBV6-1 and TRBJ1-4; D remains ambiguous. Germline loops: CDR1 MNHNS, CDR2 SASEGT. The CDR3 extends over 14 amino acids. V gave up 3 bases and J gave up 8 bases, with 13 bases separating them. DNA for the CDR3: TGTGCCAGCAGTGAGTTGGAGGGATGGGAAAAACTGTTTTTT. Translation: CASSELEGWEKLFF.

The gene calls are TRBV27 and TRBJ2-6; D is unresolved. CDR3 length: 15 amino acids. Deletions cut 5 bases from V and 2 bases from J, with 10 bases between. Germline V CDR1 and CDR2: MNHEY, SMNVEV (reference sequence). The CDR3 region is CASSQRQAGANVLTF. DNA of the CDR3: TGTGCCAGCAGTCAGAGACAAGCTGGGGCCAACGTCCTGACTTTC.

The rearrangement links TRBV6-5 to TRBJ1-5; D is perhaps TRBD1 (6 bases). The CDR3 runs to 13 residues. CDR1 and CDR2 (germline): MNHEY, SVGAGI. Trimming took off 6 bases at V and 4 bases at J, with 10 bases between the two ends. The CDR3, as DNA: TGTGCCAGCAGCCAAGACAGGAATCAGCCCCAGCATTTT. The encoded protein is CASSQDRNQPQHF.

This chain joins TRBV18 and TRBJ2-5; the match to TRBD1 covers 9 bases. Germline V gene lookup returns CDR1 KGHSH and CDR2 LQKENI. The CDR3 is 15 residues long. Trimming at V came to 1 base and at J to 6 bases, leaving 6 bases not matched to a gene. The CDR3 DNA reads TGTGCCAGCTCACCACGGGACAGGGTATTACAGACCCAGTACTTC. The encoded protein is CASSPRDRVLQTQYF.

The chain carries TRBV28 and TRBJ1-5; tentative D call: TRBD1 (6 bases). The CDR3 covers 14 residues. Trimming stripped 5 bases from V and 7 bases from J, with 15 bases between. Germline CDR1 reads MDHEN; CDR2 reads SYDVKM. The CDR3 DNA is TGTGCCAGCAGTCTCTTTGGGGGGGCCCAGCCCCAGCATTTT. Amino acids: CASSLFGGAQPQHF. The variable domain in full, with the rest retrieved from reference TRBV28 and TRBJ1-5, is DVKVTQSSRYLVKRTGEKVFLECVQDMDHENMFWYRQDPGLGLRLIYFSYDVKMKEKGDIPEGYSVSREKKERFSLILESASTNQTSMYLCASSLFGGAQPQHFGDGTRLSIL.

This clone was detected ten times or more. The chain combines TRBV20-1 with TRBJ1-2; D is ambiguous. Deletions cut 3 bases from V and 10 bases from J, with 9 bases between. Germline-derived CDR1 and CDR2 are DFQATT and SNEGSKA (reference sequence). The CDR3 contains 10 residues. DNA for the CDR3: TGCAGTGCTAGGTATCCTGACTACACCTTC. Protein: CSARYPDYTF.